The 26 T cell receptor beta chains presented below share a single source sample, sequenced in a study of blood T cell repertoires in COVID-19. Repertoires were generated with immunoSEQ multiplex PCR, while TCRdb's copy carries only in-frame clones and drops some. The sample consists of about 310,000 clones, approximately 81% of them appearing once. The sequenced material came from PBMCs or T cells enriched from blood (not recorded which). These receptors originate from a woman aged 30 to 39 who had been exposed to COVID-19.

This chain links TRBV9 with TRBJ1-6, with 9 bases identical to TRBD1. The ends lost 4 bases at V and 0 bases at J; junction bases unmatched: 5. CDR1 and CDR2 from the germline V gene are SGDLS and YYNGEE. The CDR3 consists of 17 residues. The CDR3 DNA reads TGTGCCAGCAGCACAACAGGGGGCATCTCCTATAATTCACCCCTCCACTTT. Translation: CASSTTGGISYNSPLHF.

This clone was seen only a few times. CDR3 in amino acids: CASSLNIMGTAGGRNEQFF. The CDR3 DNA follows: TGCGCCAGCAGCTTGAATATAATGGGGACGGCGGGAGGTCGAAATGAGCAGTTCTTC. The rearrangement uses TRBV5-1 and TRBJ2-1; 8 positions agree with TRBD2. Trimming took 1 base from V and 7 from J; bases not matched to a gene: 19. The CDR3 sequence is 19 residues long. Germline-derived CDR1 and CDR2 are SGHRS and YFSETQ.

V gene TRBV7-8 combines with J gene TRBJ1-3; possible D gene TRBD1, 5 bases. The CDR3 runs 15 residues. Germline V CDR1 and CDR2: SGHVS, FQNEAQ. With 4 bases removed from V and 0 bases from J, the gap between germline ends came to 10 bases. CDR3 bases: TGTGCCAGCAGCTCAATCAGGGTCTCTGGAAACACCATATATTTT. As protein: CASSSIRVSGNTIYF.

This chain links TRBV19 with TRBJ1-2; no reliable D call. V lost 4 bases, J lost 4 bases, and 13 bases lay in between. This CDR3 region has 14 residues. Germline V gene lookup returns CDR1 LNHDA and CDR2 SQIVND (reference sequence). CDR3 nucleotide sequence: TGTGCCAGTAGTAATGTTGGCAGGATCTATGGCTACACCTTC. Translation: CASSNVGRIYGYTF. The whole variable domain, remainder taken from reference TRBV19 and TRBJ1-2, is DGGITQSPKYLFRKEGQNVTLSCEQNLNHDAMYWYRQDPGQGLRLIYYSQIVNDFQKGDIAEGYSVSREKKESFPLTVTSAQKNPTAFYLCASSNVGRIYGYTFGSGTRLTVV.

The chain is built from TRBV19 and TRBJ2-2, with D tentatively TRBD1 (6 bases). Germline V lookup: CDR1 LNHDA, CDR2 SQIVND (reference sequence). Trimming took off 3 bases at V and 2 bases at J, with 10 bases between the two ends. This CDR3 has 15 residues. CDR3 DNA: TGTGCCAGTAGTATCAAAGGGGGAAACACCGGGGAGCTGTTTTTT. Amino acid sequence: CASSIKGGNTGELFF.

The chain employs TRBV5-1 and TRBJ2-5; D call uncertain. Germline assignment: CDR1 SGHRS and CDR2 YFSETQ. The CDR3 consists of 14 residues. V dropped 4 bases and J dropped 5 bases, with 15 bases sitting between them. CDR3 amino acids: CASSPGSQRETQYF. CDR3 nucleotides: TGCGCCAGCAGCCCCGGTTCTCAGAGGGAGACCCAGTACTTC. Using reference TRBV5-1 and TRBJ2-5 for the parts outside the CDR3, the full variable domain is KAGVTQTPRYLIKTRGQQVTLSCSPISGHRSVSWYQQTPGQGLQFLFEYFSETQRNKGNFPGRFSGRQFSNSRSEMNVSTLELGDSALYLCASSPGSQRETQYFGPGTRLLVL.

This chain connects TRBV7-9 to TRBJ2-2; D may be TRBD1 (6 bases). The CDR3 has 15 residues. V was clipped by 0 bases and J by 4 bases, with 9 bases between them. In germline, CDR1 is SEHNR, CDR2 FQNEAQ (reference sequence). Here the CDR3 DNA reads TGTGCCAGCAGCTTAGCACAGGGAAGCACCGGGGAGCTGTTTTTT. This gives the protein CASSLAQGSTGELFF. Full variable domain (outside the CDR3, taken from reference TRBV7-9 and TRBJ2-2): DTGVSQNPRHKITKRGQNVTFRCDPISEHNRLYWYRQTLGQGPEFLTYFQNEAQLEKSRLLSDRFSAERPKGSFSTLEIQRTEQGDSAMYLCASSLAQGSTGELFFGEGSRLTVL.

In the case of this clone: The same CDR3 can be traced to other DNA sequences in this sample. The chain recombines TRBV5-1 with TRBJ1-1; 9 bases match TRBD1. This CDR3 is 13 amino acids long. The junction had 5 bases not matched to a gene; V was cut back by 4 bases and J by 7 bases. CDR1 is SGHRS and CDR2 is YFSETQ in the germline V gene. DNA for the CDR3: TGCGCCAGCAGCCCGGACAGGGGACTTGAAGCTTTCTTT. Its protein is CASSPDRGLEAFF.

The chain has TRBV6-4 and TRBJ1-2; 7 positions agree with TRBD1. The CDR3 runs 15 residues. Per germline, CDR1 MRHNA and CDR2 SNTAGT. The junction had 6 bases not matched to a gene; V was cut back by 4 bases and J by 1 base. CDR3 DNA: TGTGCCAGCAGTGGTGAAGCAGGGGGTAACTATGGCTACACCTTC. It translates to CASSGEAGGNYGYTF.

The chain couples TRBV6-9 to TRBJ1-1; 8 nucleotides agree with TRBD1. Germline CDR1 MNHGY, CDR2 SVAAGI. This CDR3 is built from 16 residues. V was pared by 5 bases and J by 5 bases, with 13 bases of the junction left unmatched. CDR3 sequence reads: CASSLWTGCTLTEAFF. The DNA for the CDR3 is TGTGCCAGCAGTCTATGGACAGGGTGTACACTGACTGAAGCTTTCTTT.

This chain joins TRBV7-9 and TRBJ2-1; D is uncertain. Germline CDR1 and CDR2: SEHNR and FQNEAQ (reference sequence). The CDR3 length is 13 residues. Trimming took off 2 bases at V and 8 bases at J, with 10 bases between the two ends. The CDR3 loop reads CASSLNRGDEQFF. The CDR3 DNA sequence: TGTGCCAGCAGCTTAAATCGAGGAGATGAGCAGTTCTTC.

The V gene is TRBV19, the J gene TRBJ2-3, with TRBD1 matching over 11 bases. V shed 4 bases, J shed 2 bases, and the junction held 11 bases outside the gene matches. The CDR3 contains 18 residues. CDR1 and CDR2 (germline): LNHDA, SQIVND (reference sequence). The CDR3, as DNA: TGTGCCAGTAGTAGCGGACAGGGGGCGAGTCCCCACACAGATACGCAGTATTTT. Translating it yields CASSSGQGASPHTDTQYF.

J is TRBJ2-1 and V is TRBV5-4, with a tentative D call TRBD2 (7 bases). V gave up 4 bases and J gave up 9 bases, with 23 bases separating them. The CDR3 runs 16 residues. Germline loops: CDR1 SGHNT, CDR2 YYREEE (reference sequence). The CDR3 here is CASSPRGAGANAEQFF. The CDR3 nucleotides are TGTGCCAGCAGCCCGCGGGGTGCGGGGGCCAACGCTGAGCAGTTCTTC.

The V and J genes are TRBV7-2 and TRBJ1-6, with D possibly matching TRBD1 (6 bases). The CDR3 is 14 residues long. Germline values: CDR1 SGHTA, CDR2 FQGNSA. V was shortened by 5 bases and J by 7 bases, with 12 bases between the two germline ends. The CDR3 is CASSRKGGNSPLHF. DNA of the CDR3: TGTGCCAGCAGCCGTAAGGGGGGGAATTCACCCCTCCACTTT.

The CDR3 region is CASRPNRGLDTGELFF. The CDR3 DNA follows: TGTGCCAGCAGACCCAACAGGGGATTGGACACCGGGGAGCTGTTTTTT. This rearrangement joins TRBV27 to TRBJ2-2, with 7 bases fitting TRBD1. Germline V CDR1 and CDR2: MNHEY, SMNVEV (reference sequence). V trimming: 6 bases; J trimming: 3 bases; junction bases outside the gene matches: 10. The CDR3 covers 16 residues.

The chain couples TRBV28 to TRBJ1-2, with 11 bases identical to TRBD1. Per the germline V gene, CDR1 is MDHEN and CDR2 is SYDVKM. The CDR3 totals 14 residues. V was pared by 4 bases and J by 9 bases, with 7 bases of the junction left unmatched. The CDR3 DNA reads TGTGCCAGCAGTTATGGGGGGACAGGGGGACGCTACACCTTC. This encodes CASSYGGTGGRYTF.

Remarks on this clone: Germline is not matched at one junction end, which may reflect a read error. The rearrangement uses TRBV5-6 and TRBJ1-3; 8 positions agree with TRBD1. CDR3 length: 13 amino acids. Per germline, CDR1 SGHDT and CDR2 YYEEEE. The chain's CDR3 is CASSLGAGTGRHF. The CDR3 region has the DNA TGTGCCAGCAGCCTTGGGGCCGGGACAGGAAGACATTTT.

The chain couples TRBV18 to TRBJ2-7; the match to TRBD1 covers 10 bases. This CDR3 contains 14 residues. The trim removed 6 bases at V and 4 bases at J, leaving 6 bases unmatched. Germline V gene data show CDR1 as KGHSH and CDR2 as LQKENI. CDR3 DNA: TGTGCCAGCTCCCGAGACAGGGGGCGGTACGAGCAGTACTTC. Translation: CASSRDRGRYEQYF.

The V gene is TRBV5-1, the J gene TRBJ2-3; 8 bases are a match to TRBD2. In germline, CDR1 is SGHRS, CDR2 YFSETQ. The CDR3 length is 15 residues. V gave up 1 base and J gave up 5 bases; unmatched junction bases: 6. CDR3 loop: CASSLSSGRGDTQYF. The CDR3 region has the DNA TGCGCCAGCAGCTTGAGCAGCGGGAGAGGAGATACGCAGTATTTT.

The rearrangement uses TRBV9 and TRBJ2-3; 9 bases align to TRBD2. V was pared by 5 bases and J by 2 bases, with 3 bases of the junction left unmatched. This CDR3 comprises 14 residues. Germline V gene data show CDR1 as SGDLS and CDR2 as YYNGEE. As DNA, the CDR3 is TGTGCCAGCAGTAGACTAGCGGTCACAGATACGCAGTATTTT. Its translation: CASSRLAVTDTQYF.

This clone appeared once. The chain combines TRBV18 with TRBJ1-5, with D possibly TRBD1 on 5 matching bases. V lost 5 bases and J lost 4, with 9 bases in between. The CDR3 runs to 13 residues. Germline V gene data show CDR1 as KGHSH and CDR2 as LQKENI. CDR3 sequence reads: CASSEQANQPQHF. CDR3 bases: TGTGCCAGCTCAGAACAGGCAAATCAGCCCCAGCATTTT.

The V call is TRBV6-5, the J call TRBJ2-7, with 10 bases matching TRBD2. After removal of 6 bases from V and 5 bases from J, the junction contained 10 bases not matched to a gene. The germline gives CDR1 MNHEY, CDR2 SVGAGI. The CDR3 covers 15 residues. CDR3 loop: CASSRSSGSPHEQYF. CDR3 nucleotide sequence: TGTGCCAGCAGCCGATCTAGCGGGAGCCCCCACGAGCAGTACTTC.

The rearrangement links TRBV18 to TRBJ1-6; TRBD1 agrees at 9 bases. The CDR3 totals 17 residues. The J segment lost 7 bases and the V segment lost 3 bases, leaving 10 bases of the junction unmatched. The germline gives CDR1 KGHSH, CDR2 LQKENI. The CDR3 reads CASSPNRQGVLNSPLHF. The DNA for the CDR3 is TGTGCCAGCTCACCTAATCGACAGGGGGTGCTAAATTCACCCCTCCACTTT.

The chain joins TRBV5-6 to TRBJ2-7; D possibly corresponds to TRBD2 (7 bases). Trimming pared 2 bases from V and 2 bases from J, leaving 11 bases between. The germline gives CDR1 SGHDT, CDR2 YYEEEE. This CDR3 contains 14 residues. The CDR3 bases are TGTGCCAGCAGCTTAGGGGGGGCCCCCTACGAGCAGTACTTC. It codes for CASSLGGAPYEQYF.

This CDR3 is CASGNQGISYNSPLHF. DNA for the CDR3: TGCGCCAGCGGTAATCAGGGGATAAGCTATAATTCACCCCTCCACTTT. This chain uses TRBV5-1 with TRBJ1-6, with D tentatively TRBD1 (6 bases). The V gene's germline CDR1 is SGHRS and CDR2 YFSETQ. The ends were cut back, 7 bases at V and 3 bases at J, with 17 bases in the middle. This CDR3 region has 16 residues.

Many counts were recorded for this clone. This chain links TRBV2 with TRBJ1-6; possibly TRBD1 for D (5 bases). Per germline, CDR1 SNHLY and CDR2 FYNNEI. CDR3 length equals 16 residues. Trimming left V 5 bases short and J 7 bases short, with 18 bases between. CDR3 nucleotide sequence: TGTGCCAGCAGTCCTTCTTTGGCCGGGGGGAATTCACCCCTCCACTTT. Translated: CASSPSLAGGNSPLHF. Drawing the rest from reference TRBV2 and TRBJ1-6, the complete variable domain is EPEVTQTPSHQVTQMGQEVILRCVPISNHLYFYWYRQILGQKVEFLVSFYNNEISEKSEIFDDQFSVERPDGSNFTLKIRSTKLEDSAMYFCASSPSLAGGNSPLHFGNGTRLTVT.